This TCR beta chain was identified in a study of blood T cell repertoires in COVID-19. Study details: The cDNA or gDNA used as material had been derived from T cells, B-cell-depleted T cells, or PBMCs.

Germline CDR1 and CDR2: MRHNA and SNTAGT. Losses at the gene ends were 6 bases for V and 6 bases for J; bases not matched to a gene: 9. The CDR3 length is 15 residues. Data came from immunoSEQ multiplex PCR; TCRdb stores just in-frame clones and leaves some out. The repertoire holds 180,000 or so clones, with 86% as singletons. The rearrangement joins TRBV6-4 to TRBJ1-2; 11 bases are a match to TRBD1. The TCR sequence derives from a man between 18 and 29 years old with acute or convalescent COVID-19. The specimen sequenced was peripheral blood. DNA of the CDR3: TGTGCCAGCAGCTTTTCCGGGACAGGGGGAGATGGCTACACCTTC. This gives the protein CASSFSGTGGDGYTF.